This T cell receptor (beta chain) is from a study of T cell responses to AZD1222 COVID-19 vaccine. Notes on this clone: No antigen is known for it.

Study-wide results and limits: Spike was spanned by vaccine-associated CD4 TCRs, with dominance at 160-218 and 743-854. An increase in Spike-specific TCR breadth and depth was observed after two AZD1222 doses.

Profiling relied on immunoSEQ multiplex PCR, and the TCRdb table lists in-frame clones only, not all of them. The repertoire holds 65,000 to 80,000 clones, with about nine tenths as singletons. Deletions cut 6 bases from V and 8 bases from J, with 16 bases between. Germline V gives CDR1 SGHNT, CDR2 YENEEA. The CDR3 runs to 14 residues. The sample in question was peripheral blood, obtained on day 0 of AZD1222 vaccination. V usage is TRBV11-3 and J usage is TRBJ2-2; D remains ambiguous. The sequence was obtained from an adult in good health. CDR3 region: CASSFRRKRGELFF. The DNA for the CDR3 is TGTGCCAGCAGTTTCCGCCGCAAAAGGGGGGAGCTGTTTTTT. Full variable domain (missing parts from reference TRBV11-3 and TRBJ2-2): EAGVVQSPRYKIIEKKQPVAFWCNPISGHNTLYWYLQNLGQGPELLIRYENEEAVDDSQLPKDRFSAERLKGVDSTLKIQPAELGDSAVYLCASSFRRKRGELFFGEGSRLTVL.